These 19 T cell receptor beta chains share one sample of origin, sequenced in a study of cytomegalovirus exposure and HLA in healthy donors. The method was immunoSEQ multiplex PCR; TCRdb's version includes in-frame clones alone and lacks a portion of them. This table holds roughly 120,000 clones, approximately 94% found once. Sequencing was carried out using PBMCs. The receptors come from a woman between 18 and 30 years old in good health and CMV-seronegative.

This sequence joins TRBV4-2 and TRBJ2-3; 9 bases map to TRBD1. Germline trimming cut 1 base from V and 6 bases from J; bases unmatched to any gene: 20. Germline CDR1 reads LGHNA; CDR2 reads YNFKEQ. CDR3 length equals 20 residues. The CDR3 reads CASSQVVYPSGQGYGDTQYF. The CDR3 DNA reads as TGTGCCAGCAGCCAAGTCGTATATCCGTCGGGACAGGGATACGGTGATACGCAGTATTTT.

The CDR3 here is CASSSTGMNTEAFF. CDR3 coding DNA: TGTGCCAGCAGTTCTACAGGGATGAACACTGAAGCTTTCTTT. This sequence joins TRBV28 and TRBJ1-1; D perhaps matches TRBD1 (6 bases). This CDR3 spans 14 amino acids. CDR1 and CDR2 from the germline V gene are MDHEN and SYDVKM. Deletions cut 4 bases from V and 0 bases from J, with 9 bases between.

The rearrangement links TRBV28 to TRBJ1-3; 9 positions agree with TRBD1. The V gene's germline CDR1 is MDHEN and CDR2 SYDVKM. Trimming at V came to 5 bases and at J to 1 base, leaving 12 bases not matched to a gene. The CDR3 length is 18 residues. The DNA for the CDR3 is TGTGCCAGCAGTGCTGCACGGACAGGGGTGCTTTCTGGAAACACCATATATTTT. Amino acids: CASSAARTGVLSGNTIYF.

The rearrangement joins TRBV30 to TRBJ2-3; TRBD2 aligns across 9 bases. From germline, CDR1 is GTSNPN and CDR2 SVGIG (reference sequence). The trim removed 8 bases at V and 6 bases at J, leaving 12 bases unmatched. The CDR3 runs 14 residues. CDR3 protein: CARAGVSGSDTQYF. As DNA, the CDR3 is TGTGCCCGGGCGGGCGTTAGCGGGAGTGATACGCAGTATTTT.

This chain links TRBV7-9 with TRBJ2-3; D possibly corresponds to TRBD2 (6 bases). Germline CDR1 SEHNR, CDR2 FQNEAQ (reference sequence). The CDR3 consists of 16 residues. Trimming stripped 0 bases from V and 3 bases from J, with 13 bases between. DNA of the CDR3: TGTGCCAGCAGCTTAGCGTGGGGGGAGTTAACAGATACGCAGTATTTT. Its translation: CASSLAWGELTDTQYF.

The chain carries TRBV11-1 and TRBJ2-1; perhaps TRBD1 as D (5 bases). From germline, CDR1 is SGHAT and CDR2 FQDESV (reference sequence). V dropped 3 bases and J dropped 0 bases, with 6 bases sitting between them. The length of the CDR3 is 14 residues. The CDR3 spells CASSFDSSYNEQFF. For the CDR3, the DNA is TGTGCCAGCAGCTTTGACAGCTCCTACAATGAGCAGTTCTTC.

This clone has only one observation. V is TRBV5-1 and J is TRBJ1-1, with D unclear. The CDR3 consists of 16 residues. Germline values: CDR1 SGHRS, CDR2 YFSETQ. V dropped 2 bases and J dropped 0 bases, with 14 bases sitting between them. CDR3 bases: TGCGCCAGCAGCTTCCGGGGAGGAGGAATGAACACTGAAGCTTTCTTT. It is translated as CASSFRGGGMNTEAFF.

CDR3 nucleotides: TGTGCCAGCAGGCCCTTAGCGGGAGTCCACGAGCAGTACTTC. Its protein is CASRPLAGVHEQYF. The chain joins TRBV6-6 to TRBJ2-7; 9 bases line up with TRBD2. V gave up 6 bases and J gave up 5 bases; unmatched junction bases: 8. Looked up from germline, CDR1 is MNHNY and CDR2 is SVGAGI (reference sequence). CDR3 size: 14 residues.

This rearrangement joins TRBV6-1 to TRBJ1-2; the match to TRBD1 covers 10 bases. With 1 base clipped from V and 4 bases from J, the junction kept 0 bases outside the gene matches. The V gene's germline CDR1 is MNHNS and CDR2 SASEGT. The CDR3 has 14 residues. For the CDR3, the DNA is TGTGCCAGCAGTGAAGGGACAGGGGGCTATGGCTACACCTTC. It encodes CASSEGTGGYGYTF.

V and J are TRBV6-5 and TRBJ2-1; 9 bases are a match to TRBD1. There are 14 residues in the CDR3. The germline V gene has CDR1 MNHEY and CDR2 SVGAGI. Trimming cost V 5 bases and J 4 bases; bases outside gene matches: 3. Written as DNA, the CDR3 is TGTGCCAGCAGTAGAGGGACAGGGTACAATGAGCAGTTCTTC. Amino acid sequence: CASSRGTGYNEQFF.

The V call is TRBV28, the J call TRBJ1-5; 8 bases are a match to TRBD1. V lost 8 bases and J lost 4; bases outside the gene matches: 1. This CDR3 contains 12 residues. Germline V gene lookup returns CDR1 MDHEN and CDR2 SYDVKM. The CDR3 sequence is CASGQGNQPQHF. The CDR3 DNA is TGTGCCAGCGGACAGGGAAATCAGCCCCAGCATTTT.

V is TRBV19 and J is TRBJ2-6; 8 bases map to TRBD1. V dropped 5 bases and J dropped 2; count of bases not matched to a gene: 8. Germline CDR1 LNHDA, CDR2 SQIVND (reference sequence). The CDR3 runs to 17 residues. The CDR3 nucleotides are TGTGCCAGTAGTGACAGGGGAAGGGGAACTGGGGCCAACGTCCTGACTTTC. Translated, it gives CASSDRGRGTGANVLTF.

The chain links TRBV6-5 to TRBJ1-1; 7 bases are shared with TRBD1. Germline CDR1 MNHEY, CDR2 SVGAGI. The CDR3 has 14 amino acids. V shed 2 bases, J shed 4 bases, and the junction held 4 bases outside the gene matches. The CDR3 nucleotides read TGTGCCAGCAGTTACCAGGACAGGCCCACTGAAGCTTTCTTT. It yields the protein CASSYQDRPTEAFF.

The genes are TRBV7-8 and TRBJ1-4; tentative D call: TRBD1 (6 bases). V was shortened by 1 base and J by 4 bases, with 10 bases between the two germline ends. Germline V gene sequence: CDR1 SGHVS, CDR2 FQNEAQ. The CDR3 has 15 amino acids. The CDR3 reads CASSLGTGSNEKLFF. CDR3 DNA sequence: TGTGCCAGCAGCTTAGGAACAGGGAGTAATGAAAAACTGTTTTTT.

This clone came up a few times. This rearrangement joins TRBV7-3 to TRBJ2-2; 10 bases fit TRBD2. The junction had 4 bases not matched to a gene; V was cut back by 2 bases and J by 7 bases. This CDR3 has 15 amino acids. CDR1 SGHTA and CDR2 FQGTGA come from the germline V gene. CDR3 nucleotide sequence: TGTGCCAGCAGCTTAGGGACTAGCGTAAGCGGGGAGCTGTTTTTT. This translates into CASSLGTSVSGELFF. Full variable domain (missing parts from reference TRBV7-3 and TRBJ2-2): GAGVSQTPSNKVTEKGKYVELRCDPISGHTALYWYRQSLGQGPEFLIYFQGTGAADDSGLPNDRFFAVRPEGSVSTLKIQRTERGDSAVYLCASSLGTSVSGELFFGEGSRLTVL.

The CDR3 here is CASSSPLRNQPQHF. As DNA, the CDR3 is TGTGCCAGCAGCTCCCCACTCCGAAATCAGCCCCAGCATTTT. This rearrangement joins TRBV5-8 to TRBJ1-5; no firm D call. The CDR3 totals 14 residues. The germline V and J ends were trimmed by 3 bases and 4 bases, with 11 bases remaining between them. The germline gives CDR1 SGHTS, CDR2 YDEGEE. The entire variable domain, with the rest obtained from reference TRBV5-8 and TRBJ1-5, is as follows: EAGVTQSPTHLIKTRGQQATLRCSPISGHTSVYWYQQALGLGLQFLLWYDEGEERNRGNFPPRFSGRQFPNYSSELNVNALELEDSALYLCASSSPLRNQPQHFGDGTRLSIL.

This chain links TRBV11-2 with TRBJ2-7; 8 nucleotides align to TRBD1. This CDR3 contains 16 residues. J was trimmed by 3 bases and V by 2 bases; bases with no gene match: 9. CDR1 is SGHAT and CDR2 is FQNNGV in the germline V gene. CDR3 sequence: CASSLSDTGGYYEQYF. CDR3 coding DNA: TGTGCCAGCAGCTTATCTGATACAGGGGGTTACTACGAGCAGTACTTC.

This chain links TRBV5-4 with TRBJ2-1; 9 bases map to TRBD2. The CDR3 extends over 14 amino acids. Trimming at V came to 5 bases and at J to 7 bases, leaving 7 bases not matched to a gene. Germline V gives CDR1 SGHNT, CDR2 YYREEE (reference sequence). For the CDR3, the DNA is TGTGCCAGCAGTGATCCGGGACTAGCAAATGAGCAGTTCTTC. This sequence encodes CASSDPGLANEQFF.

This clone was detected only once. The chain employs TRBV2 and TRBJ2-2, with 8 bases fitting TRBD2. The CDR3 sequence is 15 residues long. V shed 2 bases and J 3 bases; nucleotides not matched to a gene: 2. Germline V gives CDR1 SNHLY, CDR2 FYNNEI. CDR3 in DNA: TGTGCCAGCAGTGAAAAGCGGGGGTACACCGGGGAGCTGTTTTTT. The encoded protein is CASSEKRGYTGELFF.